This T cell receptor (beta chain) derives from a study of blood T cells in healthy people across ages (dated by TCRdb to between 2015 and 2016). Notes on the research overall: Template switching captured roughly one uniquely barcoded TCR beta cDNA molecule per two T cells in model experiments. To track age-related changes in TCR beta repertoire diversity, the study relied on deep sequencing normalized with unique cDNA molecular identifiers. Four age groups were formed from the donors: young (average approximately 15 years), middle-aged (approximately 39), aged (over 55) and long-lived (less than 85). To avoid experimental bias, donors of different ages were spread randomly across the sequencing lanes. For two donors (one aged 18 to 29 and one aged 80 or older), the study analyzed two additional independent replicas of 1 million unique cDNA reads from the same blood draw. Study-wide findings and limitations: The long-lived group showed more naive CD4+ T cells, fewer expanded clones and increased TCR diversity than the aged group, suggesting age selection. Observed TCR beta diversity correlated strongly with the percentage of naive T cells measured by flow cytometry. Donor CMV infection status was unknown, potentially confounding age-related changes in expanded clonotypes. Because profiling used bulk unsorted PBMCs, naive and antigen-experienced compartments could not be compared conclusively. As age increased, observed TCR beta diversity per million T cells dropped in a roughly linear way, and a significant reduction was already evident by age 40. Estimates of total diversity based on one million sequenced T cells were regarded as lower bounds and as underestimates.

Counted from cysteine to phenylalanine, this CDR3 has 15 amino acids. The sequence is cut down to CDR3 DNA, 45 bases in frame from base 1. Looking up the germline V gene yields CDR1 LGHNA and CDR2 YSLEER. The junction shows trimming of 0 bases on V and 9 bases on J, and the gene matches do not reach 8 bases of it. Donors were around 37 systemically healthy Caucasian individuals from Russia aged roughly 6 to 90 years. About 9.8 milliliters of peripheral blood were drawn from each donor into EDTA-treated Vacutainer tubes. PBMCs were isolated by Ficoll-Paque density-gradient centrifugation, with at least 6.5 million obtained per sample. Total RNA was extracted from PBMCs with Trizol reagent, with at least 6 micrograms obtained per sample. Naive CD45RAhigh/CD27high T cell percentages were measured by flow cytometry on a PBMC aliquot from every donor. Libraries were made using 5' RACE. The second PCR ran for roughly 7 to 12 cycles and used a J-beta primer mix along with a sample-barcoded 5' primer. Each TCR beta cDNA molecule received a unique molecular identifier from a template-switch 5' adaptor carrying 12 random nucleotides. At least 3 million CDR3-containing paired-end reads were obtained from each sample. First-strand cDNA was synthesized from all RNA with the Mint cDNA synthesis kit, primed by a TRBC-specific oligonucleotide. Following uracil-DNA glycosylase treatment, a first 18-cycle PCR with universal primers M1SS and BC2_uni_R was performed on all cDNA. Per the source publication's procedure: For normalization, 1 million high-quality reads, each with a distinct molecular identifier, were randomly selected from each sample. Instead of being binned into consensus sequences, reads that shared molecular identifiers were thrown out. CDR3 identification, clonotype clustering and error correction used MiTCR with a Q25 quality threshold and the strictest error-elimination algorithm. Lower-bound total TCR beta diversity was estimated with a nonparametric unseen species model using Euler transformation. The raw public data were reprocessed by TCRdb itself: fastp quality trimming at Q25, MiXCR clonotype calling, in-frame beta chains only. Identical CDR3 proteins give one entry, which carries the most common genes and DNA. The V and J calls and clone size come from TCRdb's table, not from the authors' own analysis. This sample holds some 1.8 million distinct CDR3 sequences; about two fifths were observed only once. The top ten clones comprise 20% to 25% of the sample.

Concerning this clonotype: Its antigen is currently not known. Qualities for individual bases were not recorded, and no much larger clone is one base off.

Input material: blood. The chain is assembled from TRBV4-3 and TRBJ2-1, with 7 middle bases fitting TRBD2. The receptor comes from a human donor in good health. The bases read TGCGCCAGCAGCCAAGATGCGGGGGTTGCGGGTGAGCAGTTCTTC. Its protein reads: CASSQDAGVAGEQFF.